This T cell receptor beta chain was identified during a study of shared clonotypes between healthy human individuals. Overall study: The study enrolled a couple of women and a few men aged 18 to 49. Used for every donor were three CD4 naive, three CD4 memory, two CD8 naive and one CD8 memory plate.

Losses at the gene ends were 3 bases for V and 5 bases for J; bases not matched to a gene: 4. The CDR3 totals 14 residues. From germline, CDR1 is MNHEY and CDR2 SMNVEV (reference sequence). The naive CD8 fraction comprised CD45RO-negative cells positively selected for CCR7 and excluded terminally differentiated effector memory CD45RA+ cells. This clone was recorded only once. Antigen: not known. TCRdb keeps only in-frame clones here, not all; method: immunoSEQ multiplex PCR. The sample lists hundreds of thousands of clones; 85% to 95% were seen once. Findings and caveats of the study: Non-shared clonotypes had lower generation probabilities than clonotypes shared by all four sorted-subset donors. The researchers took only blood, and tissue repertoires probably look different.

The sample taken for sequencing was naive CD8+ T cells sorted from blood. This clonotype was obtained from a woman in her 30s in good health. The rearrangement links TRBV27 to TRBJ1-5, with 7 bases fitting TRBD1. Here the CDR3 DNA reads TGTGCCAGCAGTTTGGGTCAGGGGGATCAGCCCCAGCATTTT. Translated, it gives CASSLGQGDQPQHF.